These 16 T cell receptor beta chains were sequenced from one sample in a study of control samples from healthy donors and cancer patients. Only in-frame clones appear in the TCRdb table, and some are missing; sequencing was by immunoSEQ multiplex PCR. This repertoire shows about 69,000 clones, roughly 80% found once; its top ten account for around 3%. Sequences were obtained from PBMCs. Receptors were obtained from a woman aged 45-65 years with lung cancer.

The chain links TRBV27 to TRBJ2-1; no definite D call. Per germline, CDR1 MNHEY and CDR2 SMNVEV (reference sequence). V dropped 6 bases and J dropped 0 bases, with 9 bases sitting between them. This CDR3 comprises 14 residues. As DNA, the CDR3 is TGTGCCAGCAGAAAGGTAGACTCCTACAATGAGCAGTTCTTC. It is translated as CASRKVDSYNEQFF.

This rearrangement joins TRBV9 to TRBJ2-5, with D maybe TRBD1 (6 bases). Germline values: CDR1 SGDLS, CDR2 YYNGEE. This CDR3 spans 14 amino acids. Trimming removed 4 bases at V and 2 bases at J, with 12 bases between. DNA of the CDR3: TGTGCCAGCAGCCCCCAGCAGGGGCAAGAGACCCAGTACTTC. Residues: CASSPQQGQETQYF.

The chain has TRBV5-1 and TRBJ1-1; the match to TRBD1 covers 8 bases. J was trimmed by 2 bases and V by 0 bases; bases with no gene match: 3. The germline gives CDR1 SGHRS, CDR2 YFSETQ. CDR3 length: 15 amino acids. CDR3 DNA: TGCGCCAGCAGCTTGGGGGCAGGGGGCAACACTGAAGCTTTCTTT. As protein: CASSLGAGGNTEAFF.

This chain joins TRBV6-5 and TRBJ1-1; D uncertain. Trimming took off 6 bases at V and 0 bases at J, with 11 bases between the two ends. The germline CDR1 and CDR2 sequences are MNHEY and SVGAGI. This CDR3 has 14 amino acids. Written as DNA, the CDR3 is TGTGCCAGCAGCCTGACAAACATGAACACTGAAGCTTTCTTT. Its protein is CASSLTNMNTEAFF.

The chain couples TRBV5-1 to TRBJ1-1; a possible D gene is TRBD1 (5 bases). Per germline, CDR1 SGHRS and CDR2 YFSETQ. This CDR3 region has 15 residues. The V gene lost 5 bases and the J gene lost 0 bases, with 14 bases spanning the gap. Written as DNA, the CDR3 is TGCGCCAGCAGGTCAGGGCCATCAATGAACACTGAAGCTTTCTTT. It translates to CASRSGPSMNTEAFF.

The genes are TRBV29-1 and TRBJ2-7; D gene uncertain. CDR3 length: 12 amino acids. V dropped 6 bases and J dropped 7 bases, with 16 bases sitting between them. From germline, CDR1 is SQVTM and CDR2 ANQGSEA. CDR3 in amino acids: CSVEKGPGEQYF. The CDR3 region has the DNA TGCAGCGTGGAAAAGGGTCCTGGGGAGCAGTACTTC.

This clone was seen more than once but under ten times. V usage is TRBV4-1 and J usage is TRBJ1-5, with TRBD1 as a possible D gene (5 bases). CDR1 and CDR2 (germline): MGHRA, YSYEKL. Trimming removed 1 base from V and 5 bases from J, with 12 bases in between. The CDR3 covers 15 residues. As DNA, the CDR3 is TGCGCCAGCAGCCAAGTGGGGCCCCGGGATCAGCCCCAGCATTTT. It yields the protein CASSQVGPRDQPQHF.

The chain links TRBV6-6 to TRBJ1-1; D uncertain. The germline V and J ends were trimmed by 7 bases and 7 bases, with 19 bases remaining between them. CDR1 is MNHNY, CDR2 SVGAGI, per germline (reference sequence). The CDR3 loop spans 14 amino acids. CDR3 nucleotide sequence: TGTGCCAGCAATACTCGGTCCCCGAGTGGTGAAGCTTTCTTT. It encodes CASNTRSPSGEAFF.

V and J are TRBV27 and TRBJ1-2; 8 positions agree with TRBD1. Germline lookup yields CDR1 MNHEY and CDR2 SMNVEV (reference sequence). CDR3 length: 15 residues. V was clipped by 4 bases and J by 7 bases; unmatched bases: 11. The CDR3 bases are TGTGCCAGCAGTTATTCCCACGACAGGGGAGGTGGCTACACCTTC. This sequence encodes CASSYSHDRGGGYTF.

The chain couples TRBV15 to TRBJ1-4; the D gene is possibly TRBD1 (5 bases). Trimming shortened V by 0 bases and J by 5 bases, and 10 bases separated the two germline ends. Germline CDR1 and CDR2: LNHNV and YYDKDF (reference sequence). The length of the CDR3 is 15 residues. CDR3 in DNA: TGTGCCACCAGCAGAGAGGCGGGGCCCAATGAAAAACTGTTTTTT. Protein sequence: CATSREAGPNEKLFF.

V gene TRBV24-1 combines with J gene TRBJ1-5; 9 nucleotides agree with TRBD1. The CDR3 extends over 16 amino acids. The germline gives CDR1 KGHDR, CDR2 SFDVKD. V trimming: 4 bases; J trimming: 4 bases; junction bases outside the gene matches: 7. CDR3 DNA sequence: TGTGCCACCAGTGAGGCTGGGACAGGGATAAATCAGCCCCAGCATTTT. Translating it yields CATSEAGTGINQPQHF.

This chain joins TRBV2 and TRBJ2-6; 7 positions match TRBD1. The CDR3 runs 14 residues. CDR1 SNHLY and CDR2 FYNNEI come from the germline V gene. V was pared by 6 bases and J by 2 bases, with 1 base of the junction left unmatched. The CDR3 bases are TGTGCCAGCAGCGGACAGGCTGGGGCCAACGTCCTGACTTTC. Translated: CASSGQAGANVLTF.

The chain joins TRBV7-6 to TRBJ2-7; no reliable D call. The CDR3 is 15 residues long. Germline CDR1 reads SGHVS; CDR2 reads FNYEAQ. Trimming took off 3 bases at V and 4 bases at J, with 16 bases between the two ends. This CDR3 reads CASSFGGHAFYEQYF. The CDR3, as DNA: TGTGCCAGCAGCTTTGGCGGTCATGCCTTTTACGAGCAGTACTTC.

This rearrangement joins TRBV20-1 to TRBJ1-1, with D possibly being TRBD1 (6 bases). The CDR3 has 11 amino acids. Trimming took off 6 bases at V and 7 bases at J, with 12 bases between the two ends. Germline assignment: CDR1 DFQATT and CDR2 SNEGSKA (reference sequence). CDR3 sequence reads: CSAKRTVEAFF. CDR3 in DNA: TGCAGTGCGAAGAGGACAGTTGAAGCTTTCTTT.

The rearrangement uses TRBV2 and TRBJ2-7, with 10 bases fitting TRBD2. The CDR3 loop spans 15 amino acids. V was clipped by 5 bases and J by 0 bases; unmatched bases: 4. Germline CDR1 SNHLY, CDR2 FYNNEI. The CDR3 protein is CASSYSGGLSYEQYF. The CDR3 DNA follows: TGTGCCAGCAGTTATAGCGGGGGGCTCTCCTACGAGCAGTACTTC.

The chain employs TRBV5-4 and TRBJ1-1; the D gene is possibly TRBD1 (5 bases). In germline, CDR1 is SGHNT, CDR2 YYREEE (reference sequence). The length of the CDR3 is 15 residues. The V and J ends lost 4 bases and 2 bases respectively, with 15 bases between them. The CDR3 nucleotides are TGTGCCAGCAGCCCGCCCGCAGGGTCAAACACTGAAGCTTTCTTT. Its protein product is CASSPPAGSNTEAFF.